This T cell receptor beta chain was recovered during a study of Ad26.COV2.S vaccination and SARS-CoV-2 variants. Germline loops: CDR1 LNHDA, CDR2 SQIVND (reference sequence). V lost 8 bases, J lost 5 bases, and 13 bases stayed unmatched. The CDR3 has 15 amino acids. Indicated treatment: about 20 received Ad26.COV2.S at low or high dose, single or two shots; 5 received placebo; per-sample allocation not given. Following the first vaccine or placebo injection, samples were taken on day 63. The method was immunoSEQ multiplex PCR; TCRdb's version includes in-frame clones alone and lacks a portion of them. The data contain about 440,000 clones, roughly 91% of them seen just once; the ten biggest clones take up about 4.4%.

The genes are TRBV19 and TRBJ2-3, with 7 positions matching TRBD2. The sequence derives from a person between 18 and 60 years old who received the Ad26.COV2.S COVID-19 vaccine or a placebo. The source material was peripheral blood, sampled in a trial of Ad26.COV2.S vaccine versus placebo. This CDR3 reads CASGFRREYGDTQYF. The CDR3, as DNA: TGTGCCAGTGGGTTTAGGCGGGAGTATGGAGATACGCAGTATTTT.